The rows below give T cell receptor beta chains drawn from one sample of a study of OX40 agonist ivuxolimab in advanced cancers. TCRdb's copy holds only in-frame clones and misses some; the assay was immunoSEQ multiplex PCR. This table has about 80,000 clones, approximately 95% appearing once. The source was CD4+ or CD8+ T cells sorted from blood, collected in a trial of the OX40 agonist ivuxolimab. These receptors were obtained from an adult with an advanced solid tumor such as melanoma, head and neck, liver or kidney cancer. Each CDR3 is given with its conserved first and last residue. The D gene is left open where the match is weak. Some rows mark clone size as missing; the rest say once, few, many or name a class of expanded clone.

V gene	D gene	J gene	clone size	CDR3 protein	CDR3 DNA
TRBV6-5	TRBD2	TRBJ2-7	-	CASSYSPGLDYEQYF	TGTGCCAGCAGTTACTCCCCGGGACTAGACTACGAGCAGTACTTC
TRBV5-4	-	TRBJ2-7	-	CASSLGRDPGGYEQYF	TGTGCCAGCAGCTTGGGGCGGGACCCCGGAGGCTACGAGCAGTACTTC
TRBV7-2	-	TRBJ2-5	-	CASSAPGPWYQETQYF	TGTGCCAGCAGCGCACCTGGTCCCTGGTACCAAGAGACCCAGTACTTC
TRBV2	TRBD1	TRBJ1-3	-	CATDRPLSGNTIYF	TGTGCCACGGACAGGCCCCTCTCTGGAAACACCATATATTTT
TRBV10-3	-	TRBJ2-3	-	CAISDSDSDTQYF	TGTGCCATCAGCGACAGTGACAGTGATACGCAGTATTTT
TRBV6-1	-	TRBJ1-6	-	CASSEGLVYRYNSPLHF	TGTGCCAGCAGTGAAGGTTTGGTTTACCGCTATAATTCACCCCTCCACTTT
TRBV4-2	-	TRBJ2-5	-	CASSQLHGGGETQYF	TGTGCCAGCAGCCAACTCCACGGGGGCGGGGAGACCCAGTACTTC
TRBV28	TRBD2	TRBJ2-7	-	CASSLGLAVAYEQYF	TGTGCCAGCAGTTTAGGGCTAGCGGTGGCCTACGAGCAGTACTTC
TRBV5-8	-	TRBJ2-5	once	CASSVDYLQETQYF	TGTGCCAGCAGCGTGGATTATCTCCAAGAGACCCAGTACTTC
TRBV7-3	-	TRBJ2-1	-	CASSTQGNEQFF	TGTGCCAGCAGCACACAGGGCAATGAGCAGTTCTTC
TRBV4-3	TRBD1	TRBJ2-5	-	CASSLPRDRGRLEETQYF	TGCGCCAGCAGCTTACCCCGCGACAGGGGTCGGCTCGAAGAGACCCAGTACTTC
TRBV30	-	TRBJ2-7	-	CAWRGSSYEQYF	TGTGCCTGGAGAGGGAGCTCCTACGAGCAGTACTTC
TRBV10-2	-	TRBJ2-1	-	CASSGETEQFF	TGCGCCAGCAGTGGGGAGACTGAGCAGTTCTTC
TRBV11-2	-	TRBJ2-7	-	CASSFGLTAEQYF	TGTGCCAGCAGCTTCGGACTGACAGCGGAGCAGTACTTC
TRBV5-6	-	TRBJ1-5	-	CASSLGRLSSNQPQHF	TGTGCCAGCAGCCTGGGACGCCTTTCTAGCAATCAGCCCCAGCATTTT
TRBV9	TRBD2	TRBJ2-5	-	CASSVDEGGYETQYF	TGTGCCAGCAGCGTAGACGAGGGAGGGTATGAGACCCAGTACTTC
TRBV7-6	TRBD1	TRBJ2-3	-	CASSRDRAGGQTGADTQYF	TGTGCCAGCAGCCGTGACAGGGCAGGGGGACAGACCGGGGCCGATACGCAGTATTTT
TRBV19	TRBD1	TRBJ2-7	once	CASSLGQGDTYEQYF	TGTGCCAGTAGTCTTGGACAGGGGGATACCTACGAGCAGTACTTC
TRBV9	-	TRBJ2-1	-	CASSVVASTSSYNEQFF	TGTGCCAGCAGCGTAGTCGCCTCAACGAGCTCCTACAATGAGCAGTTCTTC
TRBV2	-	TRBJ1-2	few	CASRDQGRGYGYTF	TGTGCCAGCAGGGATCAGGGGAGAGGGTACGGCTACACCTTC
TRBV27	TRBD2	TRBJ2-7	-	CASSLWREVNGEQYF	TGTGCCAGCAGTTTATGGCGGGAGGTGAACGGCGAGCAGTACTTC
TRBV7-2	-	TRBJ2-7	-	CASSLVGGGSPYEQYF	TGTGCCAGCAGCTTAGTGGGGGGAGGCTCTCCCTACGAGCAGTACTTC
TRBV11-2	-	TRBJ2-1	-	CASSPRGGVDHNEQFF	TGTGCCAGCAGCCCCCGAGGGGGGGTAGACCACAATGAGCAGTTCTTC
TRBV5-1	TRBD1	TRBJ1-3	-	CASSGADRAGNTIYF	TGCGCCAGCAGCGGAGCGGACAGGGCTGGAAACACCATATATTTT
TRBV14	-	TRBJ1-2	-	CASSQEGQADGYTF	TGTGCCAGCAGCCAAGAGGGGCAGGCGGATGGCTACACCTTC
TRBV7-9	-	TRBJ1-3	once	CASRSNSGNTIYF	TGTGCCAGCAGGTCAAACTCTGGAAACACCATATATTTT
TRBV28	-	TRBJ1-4	-	CASSLWTSATNEKLFF	TGTGCCAGCAGTTTATGGACCAGTGCAACTAATGAAAAACTGTTTTTT
TRBV7-9	-	TRBJ2-1	-	CASSLGGGDRIF	TGTGCCAGCAGCTTAGGAGGTGGAGATAGGATCTTC
TRBV5-1	-	TRBJ2-1	once	CASSLEASDEQFF	TGCGCCAGCAGCTTGGAGGCTAGCGATGAGCAGTTCTTC
TRBV2	TRBD2	TRBJ2-4	-	CASSALGGTKNIQYF	TGTGCCAGCAGCGCCCTGGGAGGGACCAAAAACATTCAGTACTTC
TRBV7-8	TRBD1	TRBJ2-7	-	CASSLGVLRTGGYEQYF	TGTGCCAGCAGCTTAGGGGTTCTACGGACAGGGGGCTACGAGCAGTACTTC
TRBV6-1	TRBD1	TRBJ2-7	-	CASSEGLGQGAYEQYF	TGTGCCAGCAGTGAGGGGCTGGGACAGGGGGCCTACGAGCAGTACTTC
TRBV7-3	-	TRBJ2-5	once	CASSSTGLPETQYF	TGTGCCAGCAGCTCTACAGGGCTACCGGAGACCCAGTACTTC
TRBV27	-	TRBJ2-2	-	CASRQRSKPPNTGELFF	TGTGCCAGCAGACAGCGGAGTAAACCCCCGAACACCGGGGAGCTGTTTTTT
TRBV4-3	-	TRBJ2-7	-	CASSQWTGRTSEQYF	TGCGCCAGCAGCCAATGGACAGGGAGGACTAGTGAGCAGTACTTC
TRBV19	-	TRBJ2-3	once	CASSITGNPDTQYF	TGTGCCAGTAGTATAACCGGGAACCCAGATACGCAGTATTTT
TRBV19	-	TRBJ2-2	-	CASMSVSTNTGELFF	TGTGCCAGTATGAGTGTTTCGACGAACACCGGGGAGCTGTTTTTT
TRBV7-9	-	TRBJ1-2	-	CASSFTRGIIGYTF	TGTGCCAGCAGCTTTACCCGGGGGATCATCGGCTACACCTTC
TRBV6-5	-	TRBJ2-2	-	CASSHNWGSRELFF	TGTGCCAGCAGCCATAATTGGGGGAGTCGGGAGCTGTTTTTT
TRBV19	-	TRBJ1-2	-	CASSIKMQQGNYGYTF	TGTGCCAGTAGTATTAAAATGCAACAGGGTAACTATGGCTACACCTTC
TRBV4-3	-	TRBJ1-3	-	CASSQGGISGNTIYF	TGCGCCAGCAGCCAAGGGGGAATCTCTGGAAACACCATATATTTT
TRBV7-2	-	TRBJ2-7	-	CASSLFDSSYEQYF	TGTGCCAGCAGCTTATTTGACAGCTCCTACGAGCAGTACTTC
TRBV9	-	TRBJ1-1	-	CASSPYGGPSNTEAFF	TGTGCCAGCAGCCCATACGGGGGCCCCTCCAACACTGAAGCTTTCTTT
TRBV4-1	-	TRBJ1-5	-	CASSHPAADSNQPQHF	TGCGCCAGCAGCCATCCTGCCGCGGATAGCAATCAGCCCCAGCATTTT
TRBV27	-	TRBJ2-7	-	CASSFLGANEQYF	TGTGCCAGCAGTTTTTTGGGGGCCAACGAGCAGTACTTC
TRBV28	TRBD2	TRBJ2-1	-	CASNEASGVYNEQFF	TGTGCCAGCAACGAGGCTAGCGGAGTGTACAATGAGCAGTTCTTC
TRBV9	TRBD1	TRBJ1-1	-	CASSPNRDRVSAFF	TGTGCCAGCAGCCCAAACCGGGACAGGGTTTCAGCTTTCTTT
TRBV4-3	TRBD1	TRBJ2-1	-	CASGRQGSYNEQFF	TGCGCCAGCGGTCGACAGGGGTCCTACAATGAGCAGTTCTTC
TRBV7-2	TRBD1	TRBJ1-1	once	CASTFRGEAFF	TGTGCCAGCACCTTCAGGGGGGAAGCTTTCTTT
TRBV19	-	TRBJ1-2	-	CASSPPGAGGREYGYTF	TGTGCCAGTAGTCCCCCCGGGGCGGGGGGCCGTGAGTATGGCTACACCTTC
TRBV7-3	-	TRBJ2-3	-	CASSLEPLGLSTDTQYF	TGTGCCAGCAGCTTAGAACCCCTAGGACTTAGCACAGATACGCAGTATTTT
TRBV6-5	-	TRBJ1-1	-	CASSYYSGGPEAFF	TGTGCCAGCAGTTACTACTCAGGCGGACCTGAAGCTTTCTTT
TRBV7-9	-	TRBJ2-7	-	CASSLAGLGEQYF	TGTGCCAGCAGCTTAGCGGGGTTGGGGGAGCAGTACTTC
TRBV11-3	-	TRBJ1-4	-	CASSIRGSNEKLFF	TGTGCCAGCAGCATCCGGGGCAGTAATGAAAAACTGTTTTTT
TRBV10-3	-	TRBJ2-5	-	CAITPDGLTQYF	TGTGCCATCACCCCGGACGGCCTGACCCAGTACTTC
TRBV7-2	TRBD1	TRBJ1-3	once	CASSSTRGGSGNTIYF	TGTGCCAGCAGCTCAACCAGGGGGGGCTCTGGAAACACCATATATTTT
TRBV7-9	TRBD2	TRBJ2-3	-	CASSGLAGAPSGTQYF	TGTGCCAGCAGTGGACTAGCGGGAGCCCCCAGCGGTACGCAGTATTTT
TRBV9	-	TRBJ2-7	-	CASSVNPSYEQYF	TGTGCCAGCAGCGTAAATCCGTCCTACGAGCAGTACTTC
TRBV7-9	TRBD2	TRBJ2-2	-	CASSSQAGMNTGELFF	TGTGCCAGCAGCTCACAAGCGGGGATGAACACCGGGGAGCTGTTTTTT